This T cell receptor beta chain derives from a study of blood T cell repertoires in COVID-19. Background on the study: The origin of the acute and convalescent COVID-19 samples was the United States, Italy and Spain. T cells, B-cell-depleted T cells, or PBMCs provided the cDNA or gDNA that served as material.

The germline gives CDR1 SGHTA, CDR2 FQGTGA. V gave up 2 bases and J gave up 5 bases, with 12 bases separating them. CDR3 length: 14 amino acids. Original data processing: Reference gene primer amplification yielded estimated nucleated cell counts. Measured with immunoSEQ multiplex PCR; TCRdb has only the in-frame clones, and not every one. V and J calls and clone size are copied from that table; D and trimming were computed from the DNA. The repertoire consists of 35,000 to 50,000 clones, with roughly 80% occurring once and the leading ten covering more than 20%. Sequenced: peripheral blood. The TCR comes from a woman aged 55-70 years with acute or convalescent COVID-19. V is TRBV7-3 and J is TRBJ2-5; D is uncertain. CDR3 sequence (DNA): TGTGCCAGCAGCTTAGGCAGCGACGGGGAGACCCAGTACTTC. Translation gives CASSLGSDGETQYF.